The present TCR beta chain was sequenced within a study of blood T cell repertoires in COVID-19. Turning to the study itself: The samples span acute and convalescent COVID-19 from the United States, Italy and Spain.

Original processing methods: Nucleated cell number was recorded as an estimate derived from reference gene primer amplification. TCRdb keeps only in-frame clones here, not all; method: immunoSEQ multiplex PCR. V, J and clone size were drawn from that table, and D and trimming were deduced from the DNA. The sample includes 250,000 or so clones, approximately 90% seen only once; the top ten take 2.8%. Participant ages covered about 18 to 89 years across some 25 US areas. Exposed study participants had met a COVID-19 case within 2 weeks before entry. This sequence was found in a man aged 40-49 years who had been exposed to COVID-19. Sequenced input: PBMCs or T cells enriched from blood (not recorded which).

CDR3 protein: CASRPGTRTYEQYF. Written as DNA, the CDR3 is TGTGCCAGCAGACCCGGGACTAGGACCTACGAGCAGTACTTC. This chain uses TRBV6-5 with TRBJ2-7; TRBD2 matches at 8 bases. This CDR3 has 14 residues. Germline V gene sequence: CDR1 MNHEY, CDR2 SVGAGI. The V and J ends lost 6 bases and 2 bases, in that order; junction bases with no gene match: 6.